The present T cell receptor beta chain was sequenced within a study of beta chain features in type 1 diabetes. General observations from the study: Type 1 diabetes patients had moderately but significantly shorter TCRB CDR3s in all four CD4+ subsets. Whatever favoring of shorter templates PCR might show would apply equally to patients and controls. Researchers cautioned that cDNA sequencing could over-represent cells with high TCR expression.

Since all of the isolated RNA was reverse transcribed, expressed TCRB transcripts were what got sequenced. Method: immunoSEQ multiplex PCR; TCRdb's copy keeps in-frame clones and lacks some. The table lists 150,000 to 200,000 clones, around 7.8% of them singletons, with approximately 0.87% in the top ten. On this clone: Its antigen is undetermined.

Trimming took off 0 bases at V and 4 bases at J, with 12 bases between the two ends. Germline CDR1 LGHNA, CDR2 YNFKEQ. The CDR3 extends over 15 amino acids. The material sequenced was central memory CD4+ T cells from blood. The rearrangement uses TRBV4-2 and TRBJ1-2; TRBD1 might be the D (6 bases). The TCR sequence derives from a woman in her thirties or forties with type 1 diabetes. Here the CDR3 reads CASSQERGQGYGYTF. The CDR3 nucleotides are TGTGCCAGCAGCCAAGAGCGGGGGCAGGGCTATGGCTACACCTTC.